Reported below is one T cell receptor (beta chain). Antigen specificity is unknown. Study donors comprised healthy, HIV-negative adults devoid of recent acute infection or vaccination. The assay was carried out at the deep level. TCRdb's table, derived via immunoSEQ multiplex PCR, lists solely in-frame clones and lacks some. The top ten clones hold less than 11% of a sample with roughly 200,000 clones, 66% of them seen once. Germline trimming cut 4 bases from V and 4 bases from J; bases unmatched to any gene: 9. The CDR3 spans 18 residues. The germline V gene encodes CDR1 SGHRS and CDR2 YFSETQ. These data belong to a study of shared clonotypes between healthy human individuals. General observations from the study: Of the naive CD4 clonotypes, approximately 5% were shared across several donors.

Sequencing used memory CD4+ T cells sorted from blood. Subset defined: CD45RA-negative fraction. The TCR sequence derives from a man in his thirties or forties in good health. The chain has TRBV5-1 and TRBJ2-3; TRBD2 aligns across 16 bases. The CDR3 DNA sequence: TGCGCCAGCAGCATTCCCGGGACTAGCGGGAGGGCTTCAGATACGCAGTATTTT. Its translation: CASSIPGTSGRASDTQYF.